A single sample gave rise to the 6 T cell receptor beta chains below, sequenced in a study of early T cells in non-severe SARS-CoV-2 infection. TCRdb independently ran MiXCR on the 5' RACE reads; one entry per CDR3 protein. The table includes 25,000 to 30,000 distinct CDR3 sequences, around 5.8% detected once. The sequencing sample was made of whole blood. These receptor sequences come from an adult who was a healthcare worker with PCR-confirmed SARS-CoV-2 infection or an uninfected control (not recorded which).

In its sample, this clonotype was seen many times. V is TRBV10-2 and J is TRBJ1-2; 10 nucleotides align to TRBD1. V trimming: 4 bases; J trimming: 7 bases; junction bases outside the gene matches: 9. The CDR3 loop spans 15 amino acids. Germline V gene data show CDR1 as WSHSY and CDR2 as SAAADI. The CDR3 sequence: CASSADRGQSGGYTF. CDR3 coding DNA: TGCGCCAGCAGTGCCGACAGGGGGCAAAGTGGTGGCTACACCTTC.

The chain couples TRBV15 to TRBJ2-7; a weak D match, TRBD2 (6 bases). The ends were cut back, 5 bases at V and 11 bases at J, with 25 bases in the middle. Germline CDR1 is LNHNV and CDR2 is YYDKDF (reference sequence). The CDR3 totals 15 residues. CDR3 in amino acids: CATSPHPSREVTKYF. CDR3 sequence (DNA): TGTGCCACCAGCCCGCACCCTAGCAGGGAGGTTACAAAGTACTTC. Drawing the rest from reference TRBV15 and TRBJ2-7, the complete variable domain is DAMVIQNPRYQVTQFGKPVTLSCSQTLNHNVMYWYQQKSSQAPKLLFHYYDKDFNNEADTPDNFQSRRPNTSFCFLDIRSPGLGDTAMYLCATSPHPSREVTKYFGPGTRLTVT.

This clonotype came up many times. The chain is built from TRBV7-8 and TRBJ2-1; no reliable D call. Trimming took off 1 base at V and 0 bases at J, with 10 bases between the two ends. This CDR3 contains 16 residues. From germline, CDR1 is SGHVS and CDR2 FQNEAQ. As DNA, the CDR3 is TGTGCCAGCAGCTTAGGTTGGGCCAGCTCCTACAATGAGCAGTTCTTC. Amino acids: CASSLGWASSYNEQFF.

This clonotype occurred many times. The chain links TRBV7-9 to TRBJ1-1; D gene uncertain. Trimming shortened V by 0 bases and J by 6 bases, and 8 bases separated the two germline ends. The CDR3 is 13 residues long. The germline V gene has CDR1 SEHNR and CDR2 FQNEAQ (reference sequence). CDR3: CASSLAAVAEAFF. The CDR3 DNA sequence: TGTGCCAGCAGCTTAGCTGCGGTTGCTGAAGCTTTCTTT.

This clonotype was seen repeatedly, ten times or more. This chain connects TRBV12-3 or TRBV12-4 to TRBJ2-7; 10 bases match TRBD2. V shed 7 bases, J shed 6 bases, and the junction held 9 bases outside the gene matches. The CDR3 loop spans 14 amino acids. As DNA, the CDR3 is TGTGCCAGCACCAGCGGGAGGGGGACTCGCGAGCAGTACTTC. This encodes CASTSGRGTREQYF.

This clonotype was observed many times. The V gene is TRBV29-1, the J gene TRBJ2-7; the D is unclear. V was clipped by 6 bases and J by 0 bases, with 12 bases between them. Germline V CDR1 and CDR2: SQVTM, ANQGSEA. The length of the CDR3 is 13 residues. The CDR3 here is CSVELGSSYEQYF. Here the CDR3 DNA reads TGCAGCGTCGAATTGGGAAGCTCCTACGAGCAGTACTTC.